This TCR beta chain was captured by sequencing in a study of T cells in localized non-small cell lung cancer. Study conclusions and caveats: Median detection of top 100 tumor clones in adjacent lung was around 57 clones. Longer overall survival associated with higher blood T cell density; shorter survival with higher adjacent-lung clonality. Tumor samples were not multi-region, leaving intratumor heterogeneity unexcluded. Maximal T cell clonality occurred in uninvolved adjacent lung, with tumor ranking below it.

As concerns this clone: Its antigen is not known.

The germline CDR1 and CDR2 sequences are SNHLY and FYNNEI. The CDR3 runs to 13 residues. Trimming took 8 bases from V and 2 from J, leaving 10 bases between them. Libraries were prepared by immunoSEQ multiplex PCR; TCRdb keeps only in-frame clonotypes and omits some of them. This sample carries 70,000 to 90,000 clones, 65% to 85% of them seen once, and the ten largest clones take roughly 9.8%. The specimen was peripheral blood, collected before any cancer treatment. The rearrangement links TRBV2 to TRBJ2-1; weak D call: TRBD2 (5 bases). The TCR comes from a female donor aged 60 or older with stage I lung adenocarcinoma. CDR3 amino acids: CASGSGTYNEQFF. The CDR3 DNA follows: TGTGCCAGCGGTTCGGGAACCTACAATGAGCAGTTCTTC.